The T cell receptor beta chain described here comes from a study of a mutant IDH1 vaccine in newly diagnosed glioma. Turning to the study itself: Antecedent treatment encompassed radiotherapy, temozolomide, or their combination; the majority received both. The week-35 safety follow-up was V12, and the week-47 study end was V13. Study-wide results and limits: Pseudoprogression seemed unrelated to changes in top peripheral T cell clonotypes.

V was cut by 2 bases and J by 4 bases, with 15 bases left in between. The CDR3 length is 16 residues. Per germline, CDR1 LNHDA and CDR2 SQIVND (reference sequence). To note about this clone: The antigen is not known.

The method was immunoSEQ multiplex PCR; TCRdb's version includes in-frame clones alone and lacks a portion of them. The sample yields roughly 50,000 clones, less than 90% seen once. Time point meaning: week 35, safety follow-up. Every single dose of the vaccine, 300 ug of mutant IDH1 20-mer peptide, came with topical imiquimod. Donor diagnoses consisted of new WHO grade 3 or 4 IDH1-mutant, ATRX-lost astrocytomas. This sequence was found in a woman aged 18-35 years with glioma. V gene TRBV19 combines with J gene TRBJ1-3; D remains unclear. The sample consisted of PBMCs, taken from a glioma patient whose treatment included an IDH1 peptide vaccine. The DNA for the CDR3 is TGTGCCAGTAGTATATCCCTGAGCCCTCCGGGAAACACCATATATTTT. It codes for CASSISLSPPGNTIYF.